This passage covers 17 T cell receptor beta chains from one sample sequenced in a study of regulatory T cells in long-lasting Graves disease. Time point in this sample: newly diagnosed GD, antithyroid drugs for less than 3 months. Preparation of the TCR library used RNA extracted from PBMCs. Assembly of TCR beta libraries relied on iRepertoire HTBI primers together with Arm-PCR of CDR3 regions. Each CDR3 protein gets one entry after TCRdb re-called the multiplex PCR reads with MiXCR. The sample shows approximately 270,000 distinct CDR3 sequences, about 20% of them seen only once. These data were also reused for a study on T cells in Graves' hyperthyroidism and ophthalmopathy.

This sample comprised peripheral blood mononuclear cells (PBMCs), obtained at new diagnosis, from a patient treated with antithyroid drugs. The receptors were gathered from a woman in her thirties with Graves disease.

This clonotype has a count of ten or more. The chain recombines TRBV11-2 with TRBJ1-4, with a weak D call TRBD1 (5 bases). Germline V gene lookup returns CDR1 SGHAT and CDR2 FQNNGV. CDR3 length equals 15 residues. V was trimmed by 2 bases and J by 8 bases, leaving 15 bases between them. This CDR3 reads CASSLRRGSPEKLFF. CDR3 nucleotides: TGTGCCAGCAGCTTACGGCGGGGGAGCCCGGAAAAACTGTTTTTT.

This clonotype was observed a few times. This may stem from a read error, because a much larger clone lies one nucleotide away. V and J are TRBV12-3 or TRBV12-4 and TRBJ2-3; 10 bases map to TRBD1. The CDR3 has 12 amino acids. In DNA, the CDR3 is TGTGTCAGCAGACAGGGACAGGGGACGCAGTATTTT. It specifies CVSRQGQGTQYF.

This clonotype is a singleton in its sample. V is TRBV28 and J is TRBJ1-2; possible D gene TRBD1, 5 bases. The germline V gene has CDR1 MDHEN and CDR2 SYDVKM. V shed 2 bases and J shed 3 bases, with 7 bases lying between them. This CDR3 comprises 13 residues. For the CDR3, the DNA is TGTGCCAGCAGTTTAAAGGGGTACTATGGCTACACCTTC. Residues: CASSLKGYYGYTF.

The V call is TRBV19, the J call TRBJ1-5; D is uncertain. This CDR3 is built from 16 residues. From germline, CDR1 is LNHDA and CDR2 SQIVND (reference sequence). Trimming took 1 base from V and 3 from J, leaving 13 bases between them. The CDR3: CASSIVWENLNQPQHF. The CDR3 DNA sequence: TGTGCCAGTAGTATAGTGTGGGAAAACCTCAATCAGCCCCAGCATTTT. Supplemented by reference TRBV19 and TRBJ1-5, the full variable domain reads DGGITQSPKYLFRKEGQNVTLSCEQNLNHDAMYWYRQDPGQGLRLIYYSQIVNDFQKGDIAEGYSVSREKKESFPLTVTSAQKNPTAFYLCASSIVWENLNQPQHFGDGTRLSIL.

The chain recombines TRBV7-2 with TRBJ1-1; tentatively, D is TRBD1 (5 bases). The CDR3 has 17 residues. The V gene lost 0 bases and the J gene lost 5 bases, with 19 bases spanning the gap. The germline V gene encodes CDR1 SGHTA and CDR2 FQGNSA. This CDR3 is CASSLAVGPGPMTEAFF. DNA for the CDR3: TGTGCCAGCAGCTTAGCGGTAGGGCCAGGGCCAATGACTGAAGCTTTCTTT. The full variable domain, its missing parts supplied by reference TRBV7-2 and TRBJ1-1, is GAGVSQSPSNKVTEKGKDVELRCDPISGHTALYWYRQSLGQGLEFLIYFQGNSAPDKSGLPSDRFSAERTGGSVSTLTIQRTQQEDSAVYLCASSLAVGPGPMTEAFFGQGTRLTVV.

This clonotype was recorded many times. The chain has TRBV6-1 and TRBJ2-1, with 9 bases identical to TRBD1. This CDR3 has 13 residues. V gave up 4 bases and J gave up 7 bases; unmatched junction bases: 2. Germline lookup yields CDR1 MNHNS and CDR2 SASEGT. This CDR3 reads CASSVDRGNEQFF. The CDR3 DNA sequence: TGTGCCAGCAGTGTGGACAGGGGAAATGAGCAGTTCTTC.

The sample holds many counts of this clonotype. This sequence joins TRBV28 and TRBJ1-2; 8 bases align to TRBD1. The CDR3 length is 14 residues. Germline CDR1 and CDR2: MDHEN and SYDVKM. The V segment lost 7 bases and the J segment 4 bases; nucleotides outside the gene matches: 8. Written as DNA, the CDR3 is TGTGCCAGCAATCAGGGGGCGCTTTCCTATGGCTACACCTTC. Its protein is CASNQGALSYGYTF.

Ten or more counts support this clonotype. V usage is TRBV20-1 and J usage is TRBJ2-1; perhaps TRBD2 as D (5 bases). The CDR3 has 14 residues. V shed 0 bases and J shed 8 bases, with 14 bases lying between them. Germline CDR1 reads DFQATT; CDR2 reads SNEGSKA (reference sequence). CDR3 nucleotide sequence: TGCAGTGCTAGAGACTTTTTACTAGAGGATGAGCAGTTCTTC. This gives the protein CSARDFLLEDEQFF.

Many counts were recorded for this clonotype. The chain recombines TRBV4-1 with TRBJ1-5; D may be TRBD1 (5 bases). Trimming took 1 base from V and 8 from J, leaving 18 bases between them. CDR1 is MGHRA and CDR2 is YSYEKL in the germline V gene. The CDR3 is made up of 16 amino acids. CDR3 residues: CASSQGSAGEREPQHF. CDR3 DNA: TGCGCCAGCAGCCAAGGGTCTGCGGGGGAGAGAGAGCCCCAGCATTTT.

This clonotype was detected only once. This may arise from a read error, as a much more abundant clone is one base away. The gene calls are TRBV28 and TRBJ2-7; 10 nucleotides line up with TRBD2. The CDR3 extends over 14 amino acids. Germline trimming cut 4 bases from V and 7 bases from J; bases unmatched to any gene: 7. In germline, CDR1 is MDHEN, CDR2 SYDVKM. DNA of the CDR3: TGTGCCAGCAGTTATAGCGGGGGGACGAATGAGCAGTACTTC. Residues: CASSYSGGTNEQYF.

In its sample, this clonotype was seen many times. This sequence joins TRBV7-2 and TRBJ1-2; no firm D call. CDR1 is SGHTA, CDR2 FQGNSA, per germline. V lost 6 bases and J lost 6, with 8 bases in between. The CDR3 is 11 amino acids. In DNA form, the CDR3 reads TGTGCCAGCAGTTCCCGCGATGGCTACACCTTC. The encoded protein is CASSSRDGYTF. Looking up the rest from reference TRBV7-2 and TRBJ1-2 gives the full variable domain: GAGVSQSPSNKVTEKGKDVELRCDPISGHTALYWYRQSLGQGLEFLIYFQGNSAPDKSGLPSDRFSAERTGGSVSTLTIQRTQQEDSAVYLCASSSRDGYTFGSGTRLTVV.

This clonotype has a count of ten or more. The genes are TRBV6-1 and TRBJ1-2; tentative D call: TRBD1 (5 bases). The germline CDR1 and CDR2 sequences are MNHNS and SASEGT. There are 11 residues in the CDR3. With 6 bases removed from V and 8 bases from J, the gap between germline ends came to 10 bases. The CDR3 sequence is CASRQEGGYTF. The DNA of the CDR3 is TGTGCCAGCAGACAGGAGGGAGGCTACACCTTC.

This clonotype was picked up many times. At one boundary the junction diverges from the germline segment, which might be a read error. The rearrangement joins TRBV20-1 to TRBJ2-5; D may be TRBD2 (5 bases). Per the germline V gene, CDR1 is DFQATT and CDR2 is SNEGSKA (reference sequence). There are 10 residues in the CDR3. The CDR3 sequence: CSARRETRYF. The CDR3 DNA follows: TGCAGTGCTAGAAGGGAGACCCGGTACTTC.

This clonotype came up a few times. The rearrangement links TRBV9 to TRBJ1-2; tentative D call: TRBD1 (5 bases). The CDR3 totals 13 residues. Trimming stripped 4 bases from V and 5 bases from J, with 12 bases between. The germline gives CDR1 SGDLS, CDR2 YYNGEE. In nucleotides, the CDR3 is TGTGCCAGCAGCTCCGGGACGTTGTATGGCTACACCTTC. It is translated as CASSSGTLYGYTF. Full variable domain (remainder filled in from reference TRBV9 and TRBJ1-2): DSGVTQTPKHLITATGQRVTLRCSPRSGDLSVYWYQQSLDQGLQFLIQYYNGEERAKGNILERFSAQQFPDLHSELNLSSLELGDSALYFCASSSGTLYGYTFGSGTRLTVV.

This clonotype was observed at least ten times. The chain is built from TRBV11-2 and TRBJ2-1, with D uncertain. The V gene lost 3 bases and the J gene lost 3 bases, with 12 bases spanning the gap. From germline, CDR1 is SGHAT and CDR2 FQNNGV. The CDR3 is made up of 15 amino acids. The CDR3 nucleotides read TGTGCCAGCAGCTTGGAAGGTTTGGACTACAATGAGCAGTTCTTC. Its protein product is CASSLEGLDYNEQFF.

The rearrangement uses TRBV19 and TRBJ2-1; D gene uncertain. Trimming stripped 5 bases from V and 2 bases from J, with 13 bases between. Germline V gives CDR1 LNHDA, CDR2 SQIVND (reference sequence). The CDR3 extends over 15 amino acids. CDR3 bases: TGTGCCAGTAGTGGTTCGGTTTTCCCCTACAATGAGCAGTTCTTC. Translating it yields CASSGSVFPYNEQFF.

This clonotype was seen more than once but under ten times. At one end the junction does not follow the germline gene, possibly because of a read error. This chain connects TRBV11-2 to TRBJ1-2; 11 bases are shared with TRBD1. CDR1 is SGHAT, CDR2 FQNNGV, per germline. The CDR3 totals 13 residues. DNA of the CDR3: TGTGCCAGCAGCTTGGACAGGGGGCTTGGCTGCACCTTC. Protein sequence: CASSLDRGLGCTF.